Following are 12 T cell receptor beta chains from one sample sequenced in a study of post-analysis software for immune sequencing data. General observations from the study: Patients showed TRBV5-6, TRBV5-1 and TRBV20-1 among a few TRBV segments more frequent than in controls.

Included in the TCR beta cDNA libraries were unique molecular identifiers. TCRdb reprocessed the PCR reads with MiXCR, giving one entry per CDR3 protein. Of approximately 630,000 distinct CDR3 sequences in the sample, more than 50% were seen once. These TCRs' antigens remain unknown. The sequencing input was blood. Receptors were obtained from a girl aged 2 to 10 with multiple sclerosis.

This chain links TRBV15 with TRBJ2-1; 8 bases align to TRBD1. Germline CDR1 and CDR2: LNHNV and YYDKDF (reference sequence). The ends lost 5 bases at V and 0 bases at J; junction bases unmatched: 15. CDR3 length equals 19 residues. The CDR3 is CATSGGTGPTLSSYNEQFF. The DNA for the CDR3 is TGTGCCACCAGCGGTGGGACAGGTCCGACTCTGAGCTCCTACAATGAGCAGTTCTTC.

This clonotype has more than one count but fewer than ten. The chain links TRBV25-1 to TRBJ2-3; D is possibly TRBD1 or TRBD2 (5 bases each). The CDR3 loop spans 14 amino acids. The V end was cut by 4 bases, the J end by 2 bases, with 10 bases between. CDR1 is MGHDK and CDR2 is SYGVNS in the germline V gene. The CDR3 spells CASSGGRDTDTQYF. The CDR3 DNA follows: TGTGCCAGCAGTGGGGGCCGGGACACAGATACGCAGTATTTT.

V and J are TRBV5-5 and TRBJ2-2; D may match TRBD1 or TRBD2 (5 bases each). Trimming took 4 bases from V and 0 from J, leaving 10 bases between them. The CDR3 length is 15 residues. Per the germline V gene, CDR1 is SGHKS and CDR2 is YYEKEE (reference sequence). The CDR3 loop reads CASSVQGPNTGELFF. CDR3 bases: TGTGCCAGCAGCGTTCAGGGACCGAACACCGGGGAGCTGTTTTTT.

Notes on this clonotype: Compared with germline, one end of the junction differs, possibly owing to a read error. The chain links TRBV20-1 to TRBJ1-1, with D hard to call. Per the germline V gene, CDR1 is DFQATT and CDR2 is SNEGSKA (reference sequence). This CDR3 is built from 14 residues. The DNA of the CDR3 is TGCAGTGCTAGAGCGGGATTCAGGAACACTCAAGCTTTCTTT. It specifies CSARAGFRNTQAFF.

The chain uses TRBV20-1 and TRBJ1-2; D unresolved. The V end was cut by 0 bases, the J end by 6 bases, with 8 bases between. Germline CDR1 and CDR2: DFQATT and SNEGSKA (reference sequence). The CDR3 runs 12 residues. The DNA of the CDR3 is TGCAGTGCTAGAGATCTGGGTGATGGCTACACCTTC. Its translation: CSARDLGDGYTF.

The CDR3 DNA is TGTGCCAGCAGCCCTCCGGGAGGGCCCTCGAATGAGCAGTACTTC. This translates into CASSPPGGPSNEQYF. The genes are TRBV11-2 and TRBJ2-1, with TRBD2 matching 8 bases. The J call may not be correct, given that the DNA end is closer to TRBJ2-7. This CDR3 region has 15 residues. CDR1 SGHAT and CDR2 FQNNGV come from the germline V gene.

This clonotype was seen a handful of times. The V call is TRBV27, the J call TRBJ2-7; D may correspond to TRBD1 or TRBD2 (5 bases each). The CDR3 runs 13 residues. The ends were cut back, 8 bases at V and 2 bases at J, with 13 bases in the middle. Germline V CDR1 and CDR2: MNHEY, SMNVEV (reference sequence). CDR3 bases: TGTGCCAGCGGCTGGGACGGCCCCTACGAGCAGTACTTC. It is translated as CASGWDGPYEQYF.

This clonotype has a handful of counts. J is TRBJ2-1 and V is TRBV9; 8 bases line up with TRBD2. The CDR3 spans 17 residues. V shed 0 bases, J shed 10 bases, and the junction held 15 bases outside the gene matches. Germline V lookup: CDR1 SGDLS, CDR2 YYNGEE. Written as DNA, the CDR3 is TGTGCCAGCAGCGTAGAAATAGGGACGGGGGGGCCCCGGGAGCAGTTCTTC. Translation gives CASSVEIGTGGPREQFF. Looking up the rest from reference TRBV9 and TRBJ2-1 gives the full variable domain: DSGVTQTPKHLITATGQRVTLRCSPRSGDLSVYWYQQSLDQGLQFLIQYYNGEERAKGNILERFSAQQFPDLHSELNLSSLELGDSALYFCASSVEIGTGGPREQFFGPGTRLTVL.

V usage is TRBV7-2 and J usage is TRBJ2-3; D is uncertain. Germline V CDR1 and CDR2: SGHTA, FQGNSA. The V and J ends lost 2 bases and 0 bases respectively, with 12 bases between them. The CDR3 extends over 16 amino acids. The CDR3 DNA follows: TGTGCCAGCAGCTTAAACCCCGCTGGGAGCACAGATACGCAGTATTTT. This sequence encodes CASSLNPAGSTDTQYF. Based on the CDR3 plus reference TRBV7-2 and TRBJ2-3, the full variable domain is GAGVSQSPSNKVTEKGKDVELRCDPISGHTALYWYRQSLGQGLEFLIYFQGNSAPDKSGLPSDRFSAERTGGSVSTLTIQRTQQEDSAVYLCASSLNPAGSTDTQYFGPGTRLTVL.

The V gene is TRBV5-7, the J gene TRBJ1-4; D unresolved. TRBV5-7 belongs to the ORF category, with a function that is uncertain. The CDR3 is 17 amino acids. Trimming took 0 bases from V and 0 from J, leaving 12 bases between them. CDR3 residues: CASSLGAGSSTNEKLFF. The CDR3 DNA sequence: TGTGCCAGCAGCTTGGGGGCGGGAAGCTCAACTAATGAAAAACTGTTTTTT.

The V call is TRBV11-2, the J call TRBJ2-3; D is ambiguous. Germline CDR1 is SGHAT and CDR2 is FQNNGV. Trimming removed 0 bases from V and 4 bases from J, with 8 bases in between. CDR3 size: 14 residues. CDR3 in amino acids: CASSLDTPADTQYF. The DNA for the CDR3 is TGTGCCAGCAGCTTAGATACCCCTGCAGATACGCAGTATTTT.

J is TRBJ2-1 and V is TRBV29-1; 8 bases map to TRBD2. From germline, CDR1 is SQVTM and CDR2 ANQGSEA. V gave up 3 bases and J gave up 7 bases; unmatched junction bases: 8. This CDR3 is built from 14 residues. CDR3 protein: CSVDPSGSRNEQFF. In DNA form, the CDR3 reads TGCAGCGTTGACCCCAGCGGGAGTAGGAATGAGCAGTTCTTC.